Listed below are T cell receptor beta chains from one sample, sequenced in a study of early T cells in non-severe SARS-CoV-2 infection. TCRdb re-analysed the 5' RACE reads in MiXCR, keeping a single row per CDR3 protein. The table records fewer than 100,000 distinct CDR3 sequences, about 11% of them present only once. Sequenced material: whole blood. The receptors originated from an adult who was a healthcare worker with PCR-confirmed SARS-CoV-2 infection or an uninfected control (not recorded which). CDR3s include the opening cysteine and the closing phenylalanine or tryptophan. D genes are given only for firm matches. The listing skips clone size in some rows; elsewhere it reads once, few, many or a size class.

v_gene,d_gene,j_gene,abundance,CDR3nt,CDR3aa
TRBV14,TRBD2,TRBJ2-1,many,TGTGCCAGTACCGCCGGGACTAGCGGGGCAAGGGCGCAGTTCTTC,CASTAGTSGARAQFF
TRBV20-1,NA,TRBJ2-5,many,TGCAGTGCCACAAAACAAGAGACCCAGTACTTC,CSATKQETQYF
TRBV5-1,NA,TRBJ2-5,many,TGCGCCAGCAGCTTGGATCTTAGGGAGACCCAGTACTTC,CASSLDLRETQYF
TRBV5-1,TRBD1,TRBJ2-3,NA,TGCGCCAGCAGCTCGTTACCGGGACAGGGGGCAATAGATACGCAGTATTTT,CASSSLPGQGAIDTQYF
TRBV6-6,NA,TRBJ2-3,NA,TGTGCCAGCAGTTACCCCGACAGCACAGATACGCAGTATTTT,CASSYPDSTDTQYF
TRBV7-9,NA,TRBJ1-5,many,TGTGCCAGCAGCTTAAAGGGCAGAAATCAGCCCCAGCATTTT,CASSLKGRNQPQHF
TRBV20-1,NA,TRBJ2-3,NA,TGCAGTGCCCTCGGTCCCACAGATACGCAGTATTTT,CSALGPTDTQYF
TRBV27,NA,TRBJ2-7,few,TGTGCCAGCAGTCCCGGAATCCGGGACTTTCGCCCCGAGCAGTACTTC,CASSPGIRDFRPEQYF
TRBV7-6,NA,TRBJ2-7,NA,TGTGCCAGCAGTCACGCCCTCGGCGGAAACTACGAGCAGTACTTC,CASSHALGGNYEQYF
TRBV12-3/TRBV12-4,NA,TRBJ1-6,many,TGTGCCAGCAGTTTCGGGGAGGGTAATTCACCCCTCCACTTT,CASSFGEGNSPLHF